Listed here is a single T cell receptor beta chain. Its antigen is not identified. A read error may account for a junction end that differs from germline. The data were obtained in a study of Ad26.COV2.S vaccination and SARS-CoV-2 variants. Notes on the study in general: Total T cell responses, in the TCR breadth and depth analyses, may have been underestimated.

The treatment here: around 19 received Ad26.COV2.S at low or high dose, single or two shots; roughly five received placebo; per-sample allocation not given. Specimen acquisition occurred on day 63 following the initial vaccine or placebo injection. CDR3 length: 14 amino acids. Germline values: CDR1 LNHNV, CDR2 YYDKDF (reference sequence). Method: immunoSEQ multiplex PCR; TCRdb's copy keeps in-frame clones and lacks some. Here the sample spans around 270,000 clones, around 88% being singletons. The clonotype comes from a person aged 18-65 years who received the Ad26.COV2.S COVID-19 vaccine or a placebo. The chain joins TRBV15 to TRBJ1-4, with D hard to call. Sequencing used peripheral blood, obtained in a trial of Ad26.COV2.S vaccine versus placebo. Written as DNA, the CDR3 is TGTGCCACCAGCGGAGAGTGGGGTGGGGAAAAACTGTTTTTT. Its protein product is CATSGEWGGEKLFF.